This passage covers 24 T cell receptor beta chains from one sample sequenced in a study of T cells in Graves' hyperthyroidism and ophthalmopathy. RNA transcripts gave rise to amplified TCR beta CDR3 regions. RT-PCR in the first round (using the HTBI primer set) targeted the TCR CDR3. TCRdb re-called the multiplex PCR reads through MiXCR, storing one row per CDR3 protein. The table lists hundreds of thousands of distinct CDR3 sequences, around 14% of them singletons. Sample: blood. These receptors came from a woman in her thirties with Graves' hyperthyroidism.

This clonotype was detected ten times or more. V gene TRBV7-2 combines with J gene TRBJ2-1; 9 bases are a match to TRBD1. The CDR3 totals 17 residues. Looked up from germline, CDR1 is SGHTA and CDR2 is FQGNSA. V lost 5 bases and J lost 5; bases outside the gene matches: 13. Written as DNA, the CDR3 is TGTGCCAGCAGCCAGGGGGTCGGGGACAGGGCAAACAATGAGCAGTTCTTC. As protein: CASSQGVGDRANNEQFF.

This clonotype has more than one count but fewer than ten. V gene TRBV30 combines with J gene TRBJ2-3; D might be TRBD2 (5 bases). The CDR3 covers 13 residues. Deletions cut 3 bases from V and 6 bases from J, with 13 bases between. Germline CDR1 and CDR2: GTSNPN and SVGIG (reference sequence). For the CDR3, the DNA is TGTGCCTGGAGATCCCGGACTGCGGATACGCAGTATTTT. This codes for CAWRSRTADTQYF.

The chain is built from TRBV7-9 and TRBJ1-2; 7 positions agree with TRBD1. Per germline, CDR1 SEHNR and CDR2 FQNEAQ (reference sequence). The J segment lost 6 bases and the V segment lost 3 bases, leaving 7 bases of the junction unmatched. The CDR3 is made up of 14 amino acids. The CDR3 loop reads CASSFSRGTDGYTF. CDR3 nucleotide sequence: TGTGCCAGCAGCTTCTCCCGCGGGACAGATGGCTACACCTTC.

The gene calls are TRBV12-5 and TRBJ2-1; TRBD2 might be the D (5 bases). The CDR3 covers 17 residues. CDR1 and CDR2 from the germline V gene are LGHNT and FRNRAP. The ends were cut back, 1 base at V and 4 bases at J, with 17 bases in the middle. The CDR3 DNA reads TGTGCTAGTGGTTTGGCCGAATCTCACCGGGGTTACAATGAGCAGTTCTTC. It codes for CASGLAESHRGYNEQFF.

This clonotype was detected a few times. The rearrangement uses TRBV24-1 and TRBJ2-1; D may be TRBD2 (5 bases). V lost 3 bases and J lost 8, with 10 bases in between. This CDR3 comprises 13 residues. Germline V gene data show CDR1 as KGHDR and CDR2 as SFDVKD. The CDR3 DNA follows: TGTGCCACCAGTGATAACCCCGGGGATGAGCAGTTCTTC. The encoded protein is CATSDNPGDEQFF.

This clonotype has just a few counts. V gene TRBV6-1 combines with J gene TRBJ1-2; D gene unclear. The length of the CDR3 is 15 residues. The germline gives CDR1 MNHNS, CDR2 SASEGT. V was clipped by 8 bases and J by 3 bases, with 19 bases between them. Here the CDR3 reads CASCPTSGSYYGYTF. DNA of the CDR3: TGTGCCAGCTGTCCTACCTCGGGCAGTTACTATGGCTACACCTTC.

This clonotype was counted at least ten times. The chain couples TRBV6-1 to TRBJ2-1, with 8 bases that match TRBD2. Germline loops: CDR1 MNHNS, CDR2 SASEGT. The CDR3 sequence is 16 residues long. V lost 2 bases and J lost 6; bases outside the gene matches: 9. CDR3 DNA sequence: TGTGCCAGCAGTGAATATGGGGGACTAGTATCCAATGAGCAGTTCTTC. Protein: CASSEYGGLVSNEQFF.

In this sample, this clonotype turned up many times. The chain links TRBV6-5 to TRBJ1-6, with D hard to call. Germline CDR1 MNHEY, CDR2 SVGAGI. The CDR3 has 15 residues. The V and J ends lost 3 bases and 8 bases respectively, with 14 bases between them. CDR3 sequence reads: CASSYEGVGDSPLHF. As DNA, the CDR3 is TGTGCCAGCAGTTATGAAGGAGTTGGAGATTCACCCCTCCACTTT.

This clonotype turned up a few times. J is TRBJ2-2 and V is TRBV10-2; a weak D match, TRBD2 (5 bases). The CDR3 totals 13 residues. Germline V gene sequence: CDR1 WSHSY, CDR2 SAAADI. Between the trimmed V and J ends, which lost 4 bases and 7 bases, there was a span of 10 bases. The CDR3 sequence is CASSGREVGELFF. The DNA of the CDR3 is TGCGCCAGCAGTGGCCGGGAAGTCGGGGAGCTGTTTTTT.

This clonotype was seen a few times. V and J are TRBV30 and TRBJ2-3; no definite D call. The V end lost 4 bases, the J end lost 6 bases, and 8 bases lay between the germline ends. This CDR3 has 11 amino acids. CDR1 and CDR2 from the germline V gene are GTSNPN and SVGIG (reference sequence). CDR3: CAWKTTDTQYF. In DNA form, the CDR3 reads TGTGCCTGGAAAACGACCGATACGCAGTATTTT.

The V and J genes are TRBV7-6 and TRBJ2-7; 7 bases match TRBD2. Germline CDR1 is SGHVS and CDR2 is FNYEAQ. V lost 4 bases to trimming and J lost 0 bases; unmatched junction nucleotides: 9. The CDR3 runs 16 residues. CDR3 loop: CASSSPFGGSSYEQYF. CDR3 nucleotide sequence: TGTGCCAGCAGCTCCCCTTTCGGGGGGAGCTCCTACGAGCAGTACTTC.

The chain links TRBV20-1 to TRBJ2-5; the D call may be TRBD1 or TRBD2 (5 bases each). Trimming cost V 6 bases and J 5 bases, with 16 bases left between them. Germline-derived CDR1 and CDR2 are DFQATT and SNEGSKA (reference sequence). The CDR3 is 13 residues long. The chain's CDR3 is CSAGEGAGETQYF. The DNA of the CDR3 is TGCAGTGCGGGGGAAGGGGCAGGGGAGACCCAGTACTTC.

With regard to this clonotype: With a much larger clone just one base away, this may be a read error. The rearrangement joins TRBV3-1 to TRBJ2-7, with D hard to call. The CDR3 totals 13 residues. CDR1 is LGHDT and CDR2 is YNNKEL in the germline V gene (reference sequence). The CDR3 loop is CASSPRPPYERYF. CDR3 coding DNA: TGTGCCAGCAGCCCCCGACCCCCCTACGAGCGGTACTTC.

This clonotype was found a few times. The CDR3 DNA sequence: TGTGCCAGCAGTGCTAACACCGGGGAGCTGTTTTTT. It encodes CASSANTGELFF. The rearrangement links TRBV6-1 to TRBJ2-2; D gene unclear. Germline-derived CDR1 and CDR2 are MNHNS and SASEGT. The CDR3 loop spans 12 amino acids. Trimming pared 4 bases from V and 2 bases from J, leaving 2 bases between.

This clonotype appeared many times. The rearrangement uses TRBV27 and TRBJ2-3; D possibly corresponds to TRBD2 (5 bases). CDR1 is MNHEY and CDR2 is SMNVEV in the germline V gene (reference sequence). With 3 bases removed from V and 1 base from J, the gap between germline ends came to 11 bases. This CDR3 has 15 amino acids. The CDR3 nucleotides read TGTGCCAGCAGTTTCCAGCGGACCCGCACAGATACGCAGTATTTT. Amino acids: CASSFQRTRTDTQYF.

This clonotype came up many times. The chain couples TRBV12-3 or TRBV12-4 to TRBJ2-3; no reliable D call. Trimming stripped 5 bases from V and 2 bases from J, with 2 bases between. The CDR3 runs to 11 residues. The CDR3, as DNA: TGTGCCAGCAGTAACACAGATACGCAGTATTTT. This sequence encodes CASSNTDTQYF.

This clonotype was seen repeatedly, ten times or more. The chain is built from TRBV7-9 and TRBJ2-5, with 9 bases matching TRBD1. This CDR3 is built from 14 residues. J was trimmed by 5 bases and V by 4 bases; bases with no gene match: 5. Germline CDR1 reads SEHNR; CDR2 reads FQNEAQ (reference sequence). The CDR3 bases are TGTGCCAGCAGCTGGCCCACAGGGGGCGAGACCCAGTACTTC. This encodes CASSWPTGGETQYF.

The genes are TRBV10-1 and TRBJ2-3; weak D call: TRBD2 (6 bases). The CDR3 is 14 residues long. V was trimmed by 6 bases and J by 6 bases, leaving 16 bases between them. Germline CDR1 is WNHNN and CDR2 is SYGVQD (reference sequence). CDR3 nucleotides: TGCGCCAGCAGCGGGACTCCCAGCGGGGATACGCAGTATTTT. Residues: CASSGTPSGDTQYF.

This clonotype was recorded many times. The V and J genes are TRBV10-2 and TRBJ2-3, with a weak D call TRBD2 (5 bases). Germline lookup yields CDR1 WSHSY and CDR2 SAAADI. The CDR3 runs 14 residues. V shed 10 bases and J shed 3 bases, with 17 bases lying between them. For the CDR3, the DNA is TGCGCCACCGGAGGAACTAGTGGTACAGATACGCAGTATTTT. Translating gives CATGGTSGTDTQYF.

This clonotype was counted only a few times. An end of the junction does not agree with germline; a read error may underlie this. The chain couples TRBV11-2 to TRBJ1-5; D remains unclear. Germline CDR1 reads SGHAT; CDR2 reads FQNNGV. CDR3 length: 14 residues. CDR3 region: CASSFIGSNQPQHF. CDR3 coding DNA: TGTGCCAGCAGCTTCATAGGTTCGAATCAGCCTCAGCATTTT. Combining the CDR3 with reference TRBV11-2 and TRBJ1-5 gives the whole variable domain EAGVAQSPRYKIIEKRQSVAFWCNPISGHATLYWYQQILGQGPKLLIQFQNNGVVDDSQLPKDRFSAERLKGVDSTLKIQPAKLEDSAVYLCASSFIGSNQPQHFGDGTRLSIL.

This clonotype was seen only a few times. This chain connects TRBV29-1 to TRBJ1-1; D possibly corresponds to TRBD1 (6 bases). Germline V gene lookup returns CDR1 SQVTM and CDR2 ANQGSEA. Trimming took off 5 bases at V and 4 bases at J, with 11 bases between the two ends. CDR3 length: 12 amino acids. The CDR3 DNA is TGCAGCGTTTCACAGGGTTCCACTGAAGCTTTCTTT. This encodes CSVSQGSTEAFF.

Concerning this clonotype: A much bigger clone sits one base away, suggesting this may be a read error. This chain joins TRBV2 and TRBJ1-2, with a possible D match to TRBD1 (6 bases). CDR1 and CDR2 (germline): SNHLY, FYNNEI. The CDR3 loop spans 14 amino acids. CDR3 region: CASSGGGLAYGYAF. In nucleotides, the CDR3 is TGTGCCAGCAGTGGCGGGGGGCTTGCGTATGGCTACGCCTTC.

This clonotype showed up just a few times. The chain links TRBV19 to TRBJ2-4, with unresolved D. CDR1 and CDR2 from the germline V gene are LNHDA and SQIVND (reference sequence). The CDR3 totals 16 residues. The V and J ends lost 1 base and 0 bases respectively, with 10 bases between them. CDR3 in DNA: TGTGCCAGTAGTATAGCGGGTGTTATAGCCAAAAACATTCAGTACTTC. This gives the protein CASSIAGVIAKNIQYF.

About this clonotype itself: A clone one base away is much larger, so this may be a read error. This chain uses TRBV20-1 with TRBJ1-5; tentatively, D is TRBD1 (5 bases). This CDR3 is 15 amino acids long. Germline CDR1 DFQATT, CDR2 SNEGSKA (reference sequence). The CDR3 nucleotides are TGCAGTGCTAGCCTCCAGAGGGGAGGCAATCAGCCCGAGCATTTT. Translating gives CSASLQRGGNQPEHF.